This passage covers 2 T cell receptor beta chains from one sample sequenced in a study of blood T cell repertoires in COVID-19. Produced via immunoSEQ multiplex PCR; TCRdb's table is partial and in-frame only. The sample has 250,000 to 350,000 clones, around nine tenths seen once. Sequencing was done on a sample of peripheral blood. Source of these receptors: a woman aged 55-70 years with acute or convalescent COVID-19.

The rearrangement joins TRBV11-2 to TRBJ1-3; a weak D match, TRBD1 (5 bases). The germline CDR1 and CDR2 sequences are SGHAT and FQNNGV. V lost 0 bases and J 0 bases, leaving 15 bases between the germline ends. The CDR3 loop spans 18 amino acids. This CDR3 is CASSLDAWGGPSGNTIYF. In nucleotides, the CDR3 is TGTGCCAGCAGCTTAGACGCTTGGGGGGGACCCTCTGGAAACACCATATATTTT.

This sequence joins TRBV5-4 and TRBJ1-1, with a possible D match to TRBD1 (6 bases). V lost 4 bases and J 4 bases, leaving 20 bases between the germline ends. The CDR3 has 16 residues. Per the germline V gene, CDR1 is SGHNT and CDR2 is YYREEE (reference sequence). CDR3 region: CASSAVGGGAVTEAFF. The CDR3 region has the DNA TGTGCCAGCAGCGCCGTTGGGGGGGGCGCCGTCACTGAAGCTTTCTTT. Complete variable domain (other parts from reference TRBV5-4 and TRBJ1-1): ETGVTQSPTHLIKTRGQQVTLRCSSQSGHNTVSWYQQALGQGPQFIFQYYREEENGRGNFPPRFSGLQFPNYSSELNVNALELDDSALYLCASSAVGGGAVTEAFFGQGTRLTVV.